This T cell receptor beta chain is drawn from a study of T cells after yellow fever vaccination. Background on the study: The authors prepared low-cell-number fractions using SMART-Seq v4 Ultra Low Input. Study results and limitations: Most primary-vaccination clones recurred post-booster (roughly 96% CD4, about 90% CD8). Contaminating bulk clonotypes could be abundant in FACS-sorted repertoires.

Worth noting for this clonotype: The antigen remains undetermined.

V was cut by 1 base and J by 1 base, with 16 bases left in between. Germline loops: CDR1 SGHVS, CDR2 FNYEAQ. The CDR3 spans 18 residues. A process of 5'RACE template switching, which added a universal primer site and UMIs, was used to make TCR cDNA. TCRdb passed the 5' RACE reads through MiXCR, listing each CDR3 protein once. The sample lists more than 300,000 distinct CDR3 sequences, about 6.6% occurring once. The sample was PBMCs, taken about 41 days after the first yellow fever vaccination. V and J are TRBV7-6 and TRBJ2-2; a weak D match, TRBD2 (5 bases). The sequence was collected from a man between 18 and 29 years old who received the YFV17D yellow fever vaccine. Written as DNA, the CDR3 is TGTGCCAGCAGCTTAGGTCTAGCCGCAGACTTGAACACCGGGGAGCTGTTTTTT. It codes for CASSLGLAADLNTGELFF.